The 25 T cell receptor beta chains listed next were all sequenced from one sample in a study of blood T cells in healthy people across ages. Alongside a J-beta primer mix, a sample-barcoded 5' primer served in a second PCR lasting about 7 to 11 cycles. TCRdb fed the 5' RACE reads into MiXCR, producing one record per CDR3 protein. The sample includes approximately 780,000 distinct CDR3 sequences, roughly 25% seen only once; the top ten take about 2.9%. In addition, the sample was reused for a study of T cells of mothers and their children.

Sequences were obtained from blood. Receptor source: a boy aged 5-17 years in good health.

This rearrangement joins TRBV5-1 to TRBJ2-1; weak D call: TRBD1 (5 bases). V lost 4 bases to trimming and J lost 9 bases, with 8 bases between them. Germline V gives CDR1 SGHRS, CDR2 YFSETQ. The length of the CDR3 is 11 residues. CDR3 nucleotides: TGCGCCAGCAGCATTGACAGTGAGCAGTTCTTC. Translating gives CASSIDSEQFF.

The chain recombines TRBV12-3 or TRBV12-4 with TRBJ1-4; maybe TRBD1 (6 bases). V lost 3 bases to trimming and J lost 9 bases, with 14 bases between them. The CDR3 loop spans 14 amino acids. CDR3 in DNA: TGTGCCAGCAGTTTGGACAGACGTGGGAAAAAACTGTTTTTT. Protein: CASSLDRRGKKLFF.

The genes are TRBV5-4 and TRBJ2-1, with TRBD1 identical over 7 bases. CDR1 and CDR2 (germline): SGHNT, YYREEE (reference sequence). V trimming: 5 bases; J trimming: 6 bases; junction bases outside the gene matches: 11. The CDR3 has 15 residues. The chain's CDR3 is CASRIDRASTNEQFF. The CDR3 coding sequence is TGTGCCAGCAGAATAGACAGGGCGTCAACCAATGAGCAGTTCTTC.

Here the CDR3 DNA reads TGTGCTAGTGGGCCCGGTCAGGCCCATGAAGAGACCCAGTACTTC. Its translation: CASGPGQAHEETQYF. The genes are TRBV12-5 and TRBJ2-5; D is unclear. V shed 6 bases and J shed 3 bases, with 17 bases lying between them. The CDR3 loop spans 15 amino acids. The V gene's germline CDR1 is LGHNT and CDR2 FRNRAP. Full variable domain (outside the CDR3, taken from reference TRBV12-5 and TRBJ2-5): DARVTQTPRHKVTEMGQEVTMRCQPILGHNTVFWYRQTMMQGLELLAYFRNRAPLDDSGMPKDRFSAEMPDATLATLKIQPSEPRDSAVYFCASGPGQAHEETQYFGPGTRLLVL.

The V call is TRBV9, the J call TRBJ2-2; D is unclear. The V end lost 4 bases, the J end lost 6 bases, and 16 bases lay between the germline ends. Germline-derived CDR1 and CDR2 are SGDLS and YYNGEE. The CDR3 runs to 15 residues. DNA of the CDR3: TGTGCCAGCAGCAGCCGGGCTAGAGGTTCCGGGGAGCTGTTTTTT. Translating it yields CASSSRARGSGELFF.

This clonotype occurred a few times. The genes are TRBV6-5 and TRBJ2-7; no clear D gene. The germline CDR1 and CDR2 sequences are MNHEY and SVGAGI. Trimming cost V 6 bases and J 7 bases, with 10 bases left between them. The CDR3 is 11 amino acids. The CDR3 region has the DNA TGTGCCAGCAGGATGACCGGGGAGCAGTACTTC. Its protein product is CASRMTGEQYF.

This chain links TRBV29-1 with TRBJ2-2; D ambiguous. The germline CDR1 and CDR2 sequences are SQVTM and ANQGSEA. V was cut by 6 bases and J by 2 bases, with 13 bases left in between. The CDR3 totals 14 residues. The CDR3 loop is CSVATGPNTGELFF. DNA of the CDR3: TGCAGCGTAGCCACCGGGCCAAACACCGGGGAGCTGTTTTTT.

This clonotype appeared a few times. V usage is TRBV28 and J usage is TRBJ2-7, with a possible D match to TRBD2 (5 bases). Germline values: CDR1 MDHEN, CDR2 SYDVKM. V dropped 7 bases and J dropped 3 bases, with 10 bases sitting between them. CDR3 length: 12 amino acids. DNA for the CDR3: TGTGCCAGCACCACGGCGGGCTACGAGCAGTACTTC. As protein: CASTTAGYEQYF.

In this sample, this clonotype turned up once. The gene calls are TRBV6-2 or TRBV6-3 and TRBJ1-5; TRBD1 might be the D (6 bases). The V end lost 4 bases, the J end lost 7 bases, and 11 bases lay between the germline ends. The CDR3 runs to 13 residues. The germline CDR1 and CDR2 sequences are MNHEY and SVGEGT. The CDR3 nucleotides read TGTGCCAGCAGTTGGGCAGGGGAACAGCCCCAGCATTTT. It codes for CASSWAGEQPQHF.

This sequence joins TRBV7-6 and TRBJ2-5; 7 bases match TRBD2. Germline assignment: CDR1 SGHVS and CDR2 FNYEAQ. This CDR3 comprises 17 residues. The V segment lost 7 bases and the J segment 0 bases; nucleotides outside the gene matches: 14. This chain's CDR3 is CASTPGRVGAYQETQYF. As DNA, the CDR3 is TGTGCCAGCACCCCAGGGAGGGTAGGGGCGTACCAAGAGACCCAGTACTTC.

The chain has TRBV12-3 or TRBV12-4 and TRBJ2-4, with 7 bases that match TRBD1. This CDR3 comprises 15 residues. Germline trimming cut 5 bases from V and 4 bases from J; bases unmatched to any gene: 8. The CDR3 DNA is TGTGCCAGCAGTCTAAGTAGGGACAGTAAAAACATTCAGTACTTC. As protein: CASSLSRDSKNIQYF.

V usage is TRBV7-9 and J usage is TRBJ2-1; 7 bases are a match to TRBD1. The J call is uncertain, as TRBJ2-7 better fits the DNA end. The CDR3 consists of 15 residues. CDR1 and CDR2 (germline): SEHNR, FQNEAQ (reference sequence). In DNA form, the CDR3 reads TGTGCCAGCAGCCCAACGGACAGGCCATCCTACGAGCAGTACTTC. Translating gives CASSPTDRPSYEQYF.

This clonotype showed up just once. V usage is TRBV11-2 and J usage is TRBJ1-2, with 10 nucleotides matching TRBD1. The CDR3 is made up of 17 amino acids. Trimming took 5 bases from V and 1 from J; bases not matched to a gene: 10. The germline CDR1 and CDR2 sequences are SGHAT and FQNNGV. CDR3 coding DNA: TGTGCCAGCAGCCCATCCGGGACAGGGGCTGGTAACTATGGCTACACCTTC. Amino acid sequence: CASSPSGTGAGNYGYTF.

CDR3 region: CSVRNYPQETQYF. In DNA form, the CDR3 reads TGCAGTGTACGCAACTACCCTCAAGAGACCCAGTACTTC. The gene calls are TRBV20-1 and TRBJ2-5; D gene ambiguous. CDR1 DFQATT and CDR2 SNEGSKA come from the germline V gene (reference sequence). This CDR3 is built from 13 residues. Trimming took off 7 bases at V and 2 bases at J, with 14 bases between the two ends.

This clonotype was seen at least ten times. The chain recombines TRBV4-1 with TRBJ1-4; 7 nucleotides line up with TRBD1. The CDR3 has 15 residues. Looked up from germline, CDR1 is MGHRA and CDR2 is YSYEKL. The V gene end was trimmed by 4 bases and the J gene end by 7 bases; junction bases not matched to a gene: 9. The CDR3 sequence is CASSLIGTALEKLFF. Here the CDR3 DNA reads TGCGCCAGCAGCCTTATCGGGACAGCGCTTGAAAAACTGTTTTTT.

A word on this clonotype: A junction boundary mismatches the germline segment, possibly from a read error. This sequence joins TRBV6-5 and TRBJ2-2, with D possibly TRBD2 on 6 matching bases. There are 16 residues in the CDR3. Germline CDR1 MNHEY, CDR2 SVGAGI. The CDR3 here is CASSYSVGPIPGGLFF. For the CDR3, the DNA is TGTGCCAGCAGTTACTCGGTGGGACCCATTCCCGGGGGGCTGTTTTTT.

The chain is built from TRBV5-1 and TRBJ2-5, with TRBD2 identical over 9 bases. The tail of the sequence fits TRBJ2-1 better, so the J call may be wrong. Germline values: CDR1 SGHRS, CDR2 YFSETQ. The CDR3 is made up of 15 amino acids. The CDR3 sequence is CASRPPGLAGNEQFF. CDR3 sequence (DNA): TGCGCCAGCAGGCCCCCGGGACTAGCCGGCAATGAGCAGTTCTTC.

The chain employs TRBV5-1 and TRBJ2-6, with D unclear. The CDR3 contains 16 residues. V lost 0 bases to trimming and J lost 2 bases, with 9 bases between them. The germline CDR1 and CDR2 sequences are SGHRS and YFSETQ. The CDR3 here is CASSLAGEPGANVLTF. The DNA of the CDR3 is TGCGCCAGCAGCTTGGCAGGAGAGCCTGGGGCCAACGTCCTGACTTTC. The variable domain in full, completed from reference TRBV5-1 and TRBJ2-6, reads KAGVTQTPRYLIKTRGQQVTLSCSPISGHRSVSWYQQTPGQGLQFLFEYFSETQRNKGNFPGRFSGRQFSNSRSEMNVSTLELGDSALYLCASSLAGEPGANVLTFGAGSRLTVL.

This clonotype was recorded a few times. The genes are TRBV12-3 or TRBV12-4 and TRBJ1-4; the D is unclear. Deletions cut 7 bases from V and 8 bases from J, with 14 bases between. The CDR3 extends over 13 amino acids. CDR3 coding DNA: TGTGCCAGCACTCGGGTAGGGAACGAAAAACTGTTTTTT. Its translation: CASTRVGNEKLFF.

The chain carries TRBV21-1 and TRBJ1-1; the tabulated D call, TRBD1, remains unverified against the DNA. TRBV21-1 is a pseudogene. CDR3 length: 18 amino acids. The CDR3 DNA reads TGTGCCAGCAGCAAAAAAGATTACCCCTCGCATATGAACACTGAAGCTTTCTTT. Translating it yields CASSKKDYPSHMNTEAFF.

There are a few counts of this clonotype. V is TRBV7-2 and J is TRBJ2-1; no definite D call. The J call may be incorrect, as the DNA end agrees better with TRBJ2-5. CDR1 is SGHTA and CDR2 is FQGNSA in the germline V gene. This CDR3 has 10 amino acids. In nucleotides, the CDR3 is TGTGCCAGCAGCTTAACGGCCCAGTACTTC. Its translation is CASSLTAQYF.

In this sample, this clonotype turned up a few times. V gene TRBV20-1 combines with J gene TRBJ2-3; TRBD1 or TRBD2 may be the D gene (5 bases each). Germline lookup yields CDR1 DFQATT and CDR2 SNEGSKA (reference sequence). The CDR3 length is 14 residues. Trimming took off 6 bases at V and 1 base at J, with 14 bases between the two ends. For the CDR3, the DNA is TGCAGTGCCAGACGGGGCGGACGCACAGATACGCAGTATTTT. It specifies CSARRGGRTDTQYF.

The rearrangement uses TRBV9 and TRBJ1-1; D is ambiguous. Germline CDR1 reads SGDLS; CDR2 reads YYNGEE. This CDR3 contains 14 residues. Trimming cost V 2 bases and J 2 bases, with 10 bases left between them. The CDR3 reads CASSVDSRNTEAFF. The CDR3 DNA follows: TGTGCCAGCAGCGTGGACTCCAGAAACACTGAAGCTTTCTTT. Full variable domain (rest looked up from reference TRBV9 and TRBJ1-1): DSGVTQTPKHLITATGQRVTLRCSPRSGDLSVYWYQQSLDQGLQFLIQYYNGEERAKGNILERFSAQQFPDLHSELNLSSLELGDSALYFCASSVDSRNTEAFFGQGTRLTVV.

This chain connects TRBV7-8 to TRBJ2-4, with D hard to call. Germline V gene data show CDR1 as SGHVS and CDR2 as FQNEAQ. Between the trimmed V and J ends, which lost 2 bases and 0 bases, there was a span of 5 bases. The CDR3 extends over 14 amino acids. The CDR3 coding sequence is TGTGCCAGCAGCTTATCGATAGCCAAAAACATTCAGTACTTC. It translates to CASSLSIAKNIQYF.

This clonotype occurred a few times. The chain carries TRBV29-1 and TRBJ2-1; 9 bases agree with TRBD1. The CDR3 is made up of 14 amino acids. The ends lost 4 bases at V and 7 bases at J; junction bases unmatched: 8. CDR1 SQVTM and CDR2 ANQGSEA come from the germline V gene. DNA for the CDR3: TGCAGCGTTGCGGATTGGGACAGGGTGAATGAGCAGTTCTTC. It specifies CSVADWDRVNEQFF.